The present T cell receptor beta chain was sequenced within a study of T-cell memory formation after mild COVID-19. Overall study context: Among the donors, TCR clusters were largely specific to each donor.

Study-wide results and caveats: Mainly CM and EM harbored the contracting CD4+ clones; mainly EMRA harbored the CD8+ ones. Cross-reactive memory apparently joined, as some responding clones appeared in pre-infection memory.

Germline V gene data show CDR1 as LGHDT and CDR2 as YNNKEL (reference sequence). V dropped 0 bases and J dropped 10; count of bases not matched to a gene: 5. This CDR3 is built from 15 residues. Each CDR3 protein gets one entry after TCRdb re-called the 5' RACE reads with MiXCR. The sample contains 200,000 to 300,000 distinct CDR3 sequences, roughly 17% of which appear only once. This clonotype was recorded a few times. Its specificity is not known. The sequencing sample was made of PBMCs or a T cell subset sorted from them (not recorded which). The receptor was isolated from a man aged 18 to 29 who had mild COVID-19 (a few samples of this study predate the infection). Cell type and time point are not known. The chain is built from TRBV3-1 and TRBJ2-1; 11 bases line up with TRBD2. The chain's CDR3 is CASSQDLAGGREQFF. The CDR3 nucleotides are TGTGCCAGCAGCCAAGACCTAGCGGGGGGTCGGGAGCAGTTCTTC.